The subject of this entry is one TCR beta chain. No antigen is known for it. Base qualities are not provided; no much larger clone lies one nucleotide away. Reading the germline V gene gives CDR1 SNHLY and CDR2 FYNNEI. The CDR3 runs 13 amino acids, cysteine and phenylalanine included. Only the CDR3 portion is preserved as DNA: 39 bases, with reading frame beginning at the first base. The junction shows trimming of 8 bases on V and 3 bases on J, and the gene matches do not reach 7 bases of it. Using the deep immunoSEQ assay, multiplex PCR amplified TCR CDR3 regions from genomic DNA. Extracted genomic DNA from each cell subset was spread evenly across all wells of several immunoSEQ 96-well plates, with each plate serving as a replicate. For sorted subsets, 150 to 200 ng genomic DNA, equal to 30,000 or so T cell genomes, was loaded into each replicate PCR. Purified libraries were quantified with a Qubit 3.0 fluorometer, sized on a Bioanalyzer 2100, and re-quantified with the KAPA Library Quantification kit. Every immunoSEQ 96-well plate was sequenced on a separate single-read 150-cycle Illumina NextSeq 550 flow cell. The original methods were these. The immunoSEQ output contained only junctional sequences without quality scores, so filtering could not match that applied to full-length reads. Sequences were annotated with PyIR, a Python wrapper for IgBLAST v1.9, and V/J genes and CDR3 were assigned using IMGT germline references. Reads were filtered out if the reads had weak V/J assignments (E-value above 1e-6), no CDR3, stop codons, out-of-frame junctions, or ambiguous translated residues. V3J clonotypes were defined by identical inferred V gene, J gene, and CDR3 amino acid sequence. The percentage overlap between two repertoires was calculated by dividing the number of shared unique clonotypes by the size of the smaller repertoire. Three approaches were used to assess repertoire richness: RTK rarefaction, the Chao1 estimator, and Recon v2.1 estimates of unobserved clonotypes. OLGA was used to compute generation probabilities for all TCRbeta clonotypes that the gDNA method yielded from a handful of donors. Sourced from immuneACCESS, this table was stored by TCRdb with only in-frame sequences that have V and J called. A share of the clones is absent; for the studies checked, an unresolved V gene accounts for under half, and the remainder has no known explanation. V, J and clone size reflect that table, while D and trimming were determined from the DNA. The sample data list about 2.4 million clones, and under 95% of these were observed just once. The ten largest make up around 0.37% of the sample.

Healthy HIV-negative adults with no recently reported acute infections or vaccinations were included as donors. All donors were Caucasian adults living in Nashville, Tennessee, USA. Magnetic negative selection was used to enrich CD4+ T cells, after which naive cells were positively selected on CD45RA and the negative fraction became the memory subset. Blood was collected by leukapheresis, and PBMCs were isolated by Ficoll-Histopaque density gradient centrifugation and then cryopreserved in liquid nitrogen vapor phase. Analytical flow cytometry was used to check the purity and quantity of every magnetically sorted T cell population. Genomic DNA was isolated from each sorted fraction and quantified by UV absorbance on a Nanodrop 2000c. The data belong to a study of shared clonotypes between healthy human individuals (dated by TCRdb to between 2020 and 2021). Looking at the study overall: Three men and two women, aged 18 to 49 years, made up the cohort. For each donor, three plates each were used for CD4 naive and CD4 memory, two plates were used for CD8 naive, and one plate was used for CD8 memory. The study deeply sequenced blood TCR repertoires of five healthy adults to estimate repertoire size and the extent of clonotype sharing between individuals. Libraries were prepared and TCR repertoires were sequenced by different laboratories using diverse techniques, in order to increase sequencing depth and limit assay-specific biases. Between about 0.85 and 9.5 billion PBMCs per donor were obtained by leukapheresis.

What the work shows at the level of the full study, not this receptor alone: Even with the large sequencing depth, rarefaction of the sorted-subset datasets indicated that sequencing was incomplete. Across a few donors, about 4.5% of naive CD4, over 3% of naive CD8, approximately 2.5% of memory CD4, and approximately 0.4% of memory CD8 clonotypes were shared. Sampling was limited to blood, and TCR repertoires in tissue likely differ from TCR repertoires in blood. Because the study included a small number of donors, the genetic and exposure-history diversity represented was limited. Compared with non-shared clonotypes, the clonotypes found in all four sorted-subset donors had higher generation probabilities. Pairwise subsampling led to the expectation that sequencing depth would affect the degree of clonotype sharing among donors. Larger estimated clonotype richness was generally found for naive subsets than for memory subsets.

The rearrangement combines TRBV2 with TRBJ2-7; 7 junctional bases match TRBD1. Sequencing input: naive CD4+ T cells from PBMCs. The sample's cell subset or site label is to be understood as: CD45RA+ positively selected. This receptor was identified in a man younger than 35 in good health. Some clones in this sample may be carry-over from other donors' samples. The CDR3 amino acid sequence is: CASSQGVYYEQYF. At the DNA level, the sequence is TGTGCCAGCTCGCAGGGGGTATACTACGAGCAGTACTTC. Beyond the CDR3, the reference TRBV2 and TRBJ2-7 genes provide the residues; the full variable domain reads: EPEVTQTPSHQVTQMGQEVILRCVPISNHLYFYWYRQILGQKVEFLVSFYNNEISEKSEIFDDQFSVERPDGSNFTLKIRSTKLEDSAMYFCASSQGVYYEQYFGPGTRLTVT.